The clone carrying this T cell receptor (beta chain) was seen a handful of times. Per the original data handling: Quantification of nucleated cells was approximated via reference gene primer amplification. Assay: immunoSEQ multiplex PCR; the TCRdb copy retains only in-frame clones and omits some. That table furnishes V, J and clone size, whereas the DNA furnished D and trimming. The repertoire holds roughly 120,000 clones, with about three quarters as singletons. V gave up 5 bases and J gave up 6 bases, with 20 bases separating them. The germline V gene encodes CDR1 LNHNV and CDR2 YYDKDF (reference sequence). This CDR3 region has 16 residues. The sample originates from a study of blood T cell repertoires in COVID-19. Background on the study: Collection of acute and convalescent COVID-19 samples took place in the United States, Italy and Spain.

Sequencing was carried out using peripheral blood. The chain employs TRBV15 and TRBJ1-5; possibly TRBD1 for D (5 bases). The source of this sequence is a human donor with acute or convalescent COVID-19. The donor label of this sample is uncertain. CDR3 amino acids: CATSSFEWGGAQPQHF. The DNA of the CDR3 is TGTGCCACCAGCTCCTTTGAATGGGGAGGGGCTCAGCCCCAGCATTTT. Using reference TRBV15 and TRBJ1-5 for the parts outside the CDR3, the full variable domain is DAMVIQNPRYQVTQFGKPVTLSCSQTLNHNVMYWYQQKSSQAPKLLFHYYDKDFNNEADTPDNFQSRRPNTSFCFLDIRSPGLGDTAMYLCATSSFEWGGAQPQHFGDGTRLSIL.